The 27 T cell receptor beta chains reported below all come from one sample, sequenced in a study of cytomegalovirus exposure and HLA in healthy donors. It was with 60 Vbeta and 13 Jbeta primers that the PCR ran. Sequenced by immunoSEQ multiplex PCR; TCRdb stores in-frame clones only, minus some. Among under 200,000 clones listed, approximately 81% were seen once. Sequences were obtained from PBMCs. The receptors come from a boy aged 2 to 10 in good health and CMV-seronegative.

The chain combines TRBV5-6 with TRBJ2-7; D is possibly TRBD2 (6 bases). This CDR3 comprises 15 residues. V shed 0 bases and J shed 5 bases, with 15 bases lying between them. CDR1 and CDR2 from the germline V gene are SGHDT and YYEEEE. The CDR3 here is CASSLGGLRDDEQYF. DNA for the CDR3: TGTGCCAGCAGCTTGGGGGGACTTCGTGACGACGAGCAGTACTTC.

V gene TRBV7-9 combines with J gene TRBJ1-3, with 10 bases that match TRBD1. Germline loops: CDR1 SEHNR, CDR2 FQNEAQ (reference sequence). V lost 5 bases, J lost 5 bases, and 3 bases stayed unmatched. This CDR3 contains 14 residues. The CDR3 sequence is CASSETGGRNTIYF. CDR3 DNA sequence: TGTGCCAGCAGCGAGACAGGGGGCAGAAACACCATATATTTT.

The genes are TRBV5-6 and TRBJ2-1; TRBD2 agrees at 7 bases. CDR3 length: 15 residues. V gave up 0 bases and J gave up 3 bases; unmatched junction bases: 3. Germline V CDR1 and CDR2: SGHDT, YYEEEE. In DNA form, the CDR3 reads TGTGCCAGCAGCTTGGGGCTAGCGGACTACAATGAGCAGTTCTTC. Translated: CASSLGLADYNEQFF.

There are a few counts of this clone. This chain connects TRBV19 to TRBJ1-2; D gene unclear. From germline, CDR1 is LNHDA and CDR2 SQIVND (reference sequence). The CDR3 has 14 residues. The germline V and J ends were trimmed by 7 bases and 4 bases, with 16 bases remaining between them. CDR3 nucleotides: TGTGCCAGTACCCCCGGGAGCGATCTCTATGGCTACACCTTC. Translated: CASTPGSDLYGYTF. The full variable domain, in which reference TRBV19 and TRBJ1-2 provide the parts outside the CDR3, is DGGITQSPKYLFRKEGQNVTLSCEQNLNHDAMYWYRQDPGQGLRLIYYSQIVNDFQKGDIAEGYSVSREKKESFPLTVTSAQKNPTAFYLCASTPGSDLYGYTFGSGTRLTVV.

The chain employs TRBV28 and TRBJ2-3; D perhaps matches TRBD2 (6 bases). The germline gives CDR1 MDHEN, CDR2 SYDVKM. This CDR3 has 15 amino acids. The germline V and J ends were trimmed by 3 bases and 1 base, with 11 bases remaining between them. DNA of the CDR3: TGTGCCAGCAGTTTTGGCGGGATTCGCACAGATACGCAGTATTTT. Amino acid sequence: CASSFGGIRTDTQYF. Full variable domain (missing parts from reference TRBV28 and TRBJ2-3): DVKVTQSSRYLVKRTGEKVFLECVQDMDHENMFWYRQDPGLGLRLIYFSYDVKMKEKGDIPEGYSVSREKKERFSLILESASTNQTSMYLCASSFGGIRTDTQYFGPGTRLTVL.

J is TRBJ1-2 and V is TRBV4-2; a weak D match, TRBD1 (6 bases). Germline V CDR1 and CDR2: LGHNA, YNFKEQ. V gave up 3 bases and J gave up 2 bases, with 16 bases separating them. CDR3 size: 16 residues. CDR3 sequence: CASSHHGRDNNYGYTF. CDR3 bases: TGTGCCAGCAGCCATCACGGTCGGGACAACAACTATGGCTACACCTTC.

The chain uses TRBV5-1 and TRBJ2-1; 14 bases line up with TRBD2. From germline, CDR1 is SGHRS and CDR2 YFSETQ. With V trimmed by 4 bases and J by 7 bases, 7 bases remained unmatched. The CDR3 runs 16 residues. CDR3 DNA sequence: TGCGCCAGCAGCGCTCCGGGACTAGCGGGAGTAAATGAGCAGTTCTTC. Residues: CASSAPGLAGVNEQFF.

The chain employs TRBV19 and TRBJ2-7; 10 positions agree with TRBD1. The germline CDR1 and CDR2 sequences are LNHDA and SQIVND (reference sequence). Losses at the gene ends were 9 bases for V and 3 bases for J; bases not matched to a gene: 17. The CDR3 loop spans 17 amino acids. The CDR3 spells CASAGTGVSSYLYEQYF. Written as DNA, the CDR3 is TGTGCCAGCGCCGGGACAGGGGTTAGTTCTTACCTCTACGAGCAGTACTTC.

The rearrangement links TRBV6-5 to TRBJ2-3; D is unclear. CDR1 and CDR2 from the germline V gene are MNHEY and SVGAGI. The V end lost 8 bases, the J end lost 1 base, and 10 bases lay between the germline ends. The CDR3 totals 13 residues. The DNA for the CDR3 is TGTGCCAGCCTAGACTCCCGCACAGATACGCAGTATTTT. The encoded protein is CASLDSRTDTQYF.

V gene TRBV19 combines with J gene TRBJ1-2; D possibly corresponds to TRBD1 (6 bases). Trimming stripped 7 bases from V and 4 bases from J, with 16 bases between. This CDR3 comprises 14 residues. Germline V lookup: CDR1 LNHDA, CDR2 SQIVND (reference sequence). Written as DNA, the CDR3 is TGTGCCAGTACCCCTACAGGGTGGTCCTATGGCTACACCTTC. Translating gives CASTPTGWSYGYTF.

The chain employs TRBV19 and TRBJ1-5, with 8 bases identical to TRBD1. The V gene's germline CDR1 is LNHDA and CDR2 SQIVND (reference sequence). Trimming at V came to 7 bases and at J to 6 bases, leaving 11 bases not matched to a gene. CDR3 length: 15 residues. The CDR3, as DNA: TGTGCCAGTAAGACCGGGACAGGCGGTACTCAGCCCCAGCATTTT. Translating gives CASKTGTGGTQPQHF.

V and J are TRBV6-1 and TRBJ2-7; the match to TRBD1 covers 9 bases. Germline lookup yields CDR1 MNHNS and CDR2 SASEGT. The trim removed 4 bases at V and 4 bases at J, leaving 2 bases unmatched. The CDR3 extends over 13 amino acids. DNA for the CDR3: TGTGCCAGCAGTGTGGACAGGGGTTACGAGCAGTACTTC. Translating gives CASSVDRGYEQYF.

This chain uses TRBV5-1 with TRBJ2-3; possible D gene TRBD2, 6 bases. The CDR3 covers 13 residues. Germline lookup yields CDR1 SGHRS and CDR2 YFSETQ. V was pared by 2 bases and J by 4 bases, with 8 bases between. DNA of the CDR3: TGCGCCAGCAGCTTCACTAGCCCAGATACGCAGTATTTT. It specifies CASSFTSPDTQYF.

The CDR3 region is CASSLTPKNTEAFF. The DNA of the CDR3 is TGCGCCAGCAGCTTGACACCCAAGAACACTGAAGCTTTCTTT. V usage is TRBV5-1 and J usage is TRBJ1-1; D not resolved. This CDR3 has 14 residues. The V and J ends lost 1 base and 1 base respectively, with 8 bases between them. Germline V gives CDR1 SGHRS, CDR2 YFSETQ.

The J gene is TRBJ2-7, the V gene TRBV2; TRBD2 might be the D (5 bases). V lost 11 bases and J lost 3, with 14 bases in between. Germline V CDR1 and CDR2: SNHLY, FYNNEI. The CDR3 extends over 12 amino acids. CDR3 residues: CAVGGLGYEQYF. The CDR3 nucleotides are TGTGCCGTGGGCGGGTTAGGCTACGAGCAGTACTTC.

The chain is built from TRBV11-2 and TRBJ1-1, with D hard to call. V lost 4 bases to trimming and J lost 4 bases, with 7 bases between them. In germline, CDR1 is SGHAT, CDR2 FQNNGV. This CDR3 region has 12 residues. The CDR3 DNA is TGTGCCAGCAGCTCTAGGCGCACTGAAGCTTTCTTT. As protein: CASSSRRTEAFF.

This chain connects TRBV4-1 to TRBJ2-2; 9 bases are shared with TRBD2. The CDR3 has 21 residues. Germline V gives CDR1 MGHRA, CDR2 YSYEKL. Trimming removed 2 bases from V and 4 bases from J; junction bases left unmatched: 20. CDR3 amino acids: CASSQRGGPRSSGRSTGELFF. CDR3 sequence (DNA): TGCGCCAGCAGCCAACGGGGGGGGCCCCGGTCCAGCGGGAGGTCCACCGGGGAGCTGTTTTTT.

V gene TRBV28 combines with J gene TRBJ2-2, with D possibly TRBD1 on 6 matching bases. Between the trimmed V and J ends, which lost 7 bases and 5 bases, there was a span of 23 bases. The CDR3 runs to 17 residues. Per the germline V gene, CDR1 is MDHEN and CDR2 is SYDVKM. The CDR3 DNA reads TGTGCCAGCACCAGAGTCCAGGGGCCCCGGCGGACCGGGGAGCTGTTTTTT. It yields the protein CASTRVQGPRRTGELFF.

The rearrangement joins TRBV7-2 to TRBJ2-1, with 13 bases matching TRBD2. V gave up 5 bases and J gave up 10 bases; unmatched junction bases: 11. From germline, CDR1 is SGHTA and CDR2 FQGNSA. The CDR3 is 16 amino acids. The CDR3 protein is CASSNQGTSGTGEQFF. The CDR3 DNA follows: TGTGCCAGCAGCAACCAAGGGACTAGCGGGACAGGGGAGCAGTTCTTC.

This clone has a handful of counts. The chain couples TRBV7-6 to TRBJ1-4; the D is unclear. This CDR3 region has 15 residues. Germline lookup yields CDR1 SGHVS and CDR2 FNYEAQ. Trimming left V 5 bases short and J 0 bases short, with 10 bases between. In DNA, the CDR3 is TGTGCCAGCAGCCATCGAGGTGCAACTAATGAAAAACTGTTTTTT. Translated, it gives CASSHRGATNEKLFF. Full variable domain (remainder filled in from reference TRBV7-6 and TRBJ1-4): GAGVSQSPRYKVTKRGQDVALRCDPISGHVSLYWYRQALGQGPEFLTYFNYEAQQDKSGLPNDRFSAERPEGSISTLTIQRTEQRDSAMYRCASSHRGATNEKLFFGSGTQLSVL.

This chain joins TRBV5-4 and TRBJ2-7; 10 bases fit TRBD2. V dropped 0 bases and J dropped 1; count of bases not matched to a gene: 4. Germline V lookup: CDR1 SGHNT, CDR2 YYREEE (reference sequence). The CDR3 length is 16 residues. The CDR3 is CASSLAFSGRSYEQYF. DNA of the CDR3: TGTGCCAGCAGCTTGGCATTTAGCGGGAGGTCCTACGAGCAGTACTTC.

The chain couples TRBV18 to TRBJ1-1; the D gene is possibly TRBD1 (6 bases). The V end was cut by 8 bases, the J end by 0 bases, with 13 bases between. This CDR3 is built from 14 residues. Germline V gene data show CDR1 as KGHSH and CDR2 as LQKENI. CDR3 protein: CASIYRDMNTEAFF. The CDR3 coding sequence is TGTGCCAGCATATACAGGGACATGAACACTGAAGCTTTCTTT.

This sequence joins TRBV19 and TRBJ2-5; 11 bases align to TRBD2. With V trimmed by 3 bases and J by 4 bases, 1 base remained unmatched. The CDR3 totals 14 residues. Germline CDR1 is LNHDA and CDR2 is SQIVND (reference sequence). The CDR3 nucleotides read TGTGCCAGTAGTATTCTAGCGGGAGGAGAGACCCAGTACTTC. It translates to CASSILAGGETQYF.

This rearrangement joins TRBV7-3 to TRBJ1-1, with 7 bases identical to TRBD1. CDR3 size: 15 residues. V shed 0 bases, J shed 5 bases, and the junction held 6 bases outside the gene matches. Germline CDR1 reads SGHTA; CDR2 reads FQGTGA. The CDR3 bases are TGTGCCAGCAGCTTAACAGGGGGCTATGGTACTGAAGCTTTCTTT. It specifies CASSLTGGYGTEAFF.

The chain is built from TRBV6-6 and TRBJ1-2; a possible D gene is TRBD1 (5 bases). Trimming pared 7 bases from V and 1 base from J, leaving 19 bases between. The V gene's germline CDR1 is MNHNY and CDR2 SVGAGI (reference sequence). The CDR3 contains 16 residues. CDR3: CASTPTIQGNNYGYTF. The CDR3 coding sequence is TGTGCCAGCACTCCTACTATCCAGGGCAATAACTATGGCTACACCTTC.

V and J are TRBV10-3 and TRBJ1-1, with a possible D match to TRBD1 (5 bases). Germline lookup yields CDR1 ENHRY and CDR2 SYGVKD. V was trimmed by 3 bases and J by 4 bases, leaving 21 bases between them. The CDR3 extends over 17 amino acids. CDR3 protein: CAISESNERSGATEAFF. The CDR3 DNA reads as TGTGCCATCAGTGAAAGTAACGAGAGAAGCGGGGCCACTGAAGCTTTCTTT.

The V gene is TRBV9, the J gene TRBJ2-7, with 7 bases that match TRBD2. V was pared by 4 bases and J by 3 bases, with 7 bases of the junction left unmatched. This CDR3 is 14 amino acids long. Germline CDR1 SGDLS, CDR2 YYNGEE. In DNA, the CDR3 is TGTGCCAGCAGCCTAAGGGCTAGCGGCTACGAGCAGTACTTC. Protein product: CASSLRASGYEQYF.